The clone carrying this T cell receptor beta chain was counted many times. The data derive from a study of spatial heterogeneity in lung cancer. Overall study: Fewer alpha-chain than beta-chain sequences were consistently detected.

TCRdb itself ran the 5' RACE reads through MiXCR, one entry per CDR3 protein. The sample yields some 37,000 distinct CDR3 sequences, 7.5% seen once. Time point here: sample taken at primary tumor resection. Unsorted whole RNA from tumor, nontumor lung or frozen PBMC underwent sequencing. Donation came from over 60 patients with untreated early-stage non-small cell lung cancer. The trim removed 4 bases at V and 2 bases at J, leaving 4 bases unmatched. Per the germline V gene, CDR1 is LNHDA and CDR2 is SQIVND (reference sequence). This CDR3 has 16 amino acids. The sample consisted of PBMCs, taken at surgery. The TCR sequence derives from a male donor with early-stage non-small cell lung cancer. The gene calls are TRBV19 and TRBJ2-5; 13 positions agree with TRBD2. This CDR3 reads CASSTGLAGIQETQYF. The CDR3 nucleotides read TGTGCCAGTAGTACGGGACTAGCGGGGATACAAGAGACCCAGTACTTC.